The rows below give T cell receptor beta chains drawn from one sample of a study of neurological immune-mediated disorders. MiXCR was run by TCRdb on the 5' RACE reads, yielding one entry per CDR3 protein. Of about 59,000 distinct CDR3 sequences listed, approximately 3.5% are singletons. Sequenced input: PBMCs. Every receptor here comes from a woman between 25 and 40 years old with multiple sclerosis. Each CDR3 is given with its conserved first and last residue. The D gene is left open where the match is weak. Only part of the rows carry a size: once, few, many, or a class if the clone is expanded.

V: TRBV20-1; D: NA; J: TRBJ2-5; size: many; DNA: TGCAGTGCTCCGAAGGGGGGAGAGACCCAGTACTTC; CDR3: CSAPKGGETQYF
V: TRBV10-2; D: TRBD1; J: TRBJ1-2; size: many; DNA: TGCGCCAGCAAACAGGGGACTGACTATGGCTACACCTTC; CDR3: CASKQGTDYGYTF
V: TRBV20-1; D: NA; J: TRBJ2-1; size: many; DNA: TGCAGTGCTACGATAGCGGTTGCCCACAATGAGCAGTTCTTC; CDR3: CSATIAVAHNEQFF
V: TRBV20-1; D: NA; J: TRBJ2-2; size: many; DNA: TGCAGTGCTACCCGGGACTGGGGATCCGGGGAGCTGTTTTTT; CDR3: CSATRDWGSGELFF
V: TRBV5-1; D: NA; J: TRBJ1-5; size: many; DNA: TGCGCCAGCAGCATCGGGGGGGACGGTCAGCCCCAGCATTTT; CDR3: CASSIGGDGQPQHF
V: TRBV5-1; D: NA; J: TRBJ2-6; size: many; DNA: TGCGCCAGCAGCACCACACCCTCTGGGGCCAACGTCCTGACTTTC; CDR3: CASSTTPSGANVLTF
V: TRBV24-1; D: NA; J: TRBJ2-2; size: many; DNA: TGTGCCACCAGTGTGCCTTCGAGCGGAGAGAACACCGGGGAGCTGTTTTTT; CDR3: CATSVPSSGENTGELFF
V: TRBV10-3; D: NA; J: TRBJ2-7; size: many; DNA: TGTGCCATCAGTGACAGGGCAGCCTACGAGCAGTACTTC; CDR3: CAISDRAAYEQYF
V: TRBV15; D: NA; J: TRBJ2-1; size: many; DNA: TGTGCCACCAGCAGAGCCGGGAGAAACGCCGCCGGGAATGAGCAGTTCTTC; CDR3: CATSRAGRNAAGNEQFF
V: TRBV20-1; D: NA; J: TRBJ2-1; size: NA; DNA: TGCAGTGCTAGAGATCGGAGAAGGGGTTCGTTCAATGAGCAGTTCTTC; CDR3: CSARDRRRGSFNEQFF